These 10 T cell receptor beta chains share one sample of origin, sequenced in a study of PD-L1 blockade in urothelial cancer. TCRdb keeps only in-frame clones here, not all; method: immunoSEQ multiplex PCR. The sample yields tens of thousands of clones, 81% seen once. The time point was: pretreatment peripheral blood. Specimen: PBMCs, collected around atezolizumab (anti-PD-L1) treatment. The receptors were gathered from a man aged 70-80 years with urothelial cancer.

The V and J genes are TRBV29-1 and TRBJ1-2; D is ambiguous. Germline lookup yields CDR1 SQVTM and CDR2 ANQGSEA. There are 10 residues in the CDR3. V gave up 3 bases and J gave up 7 bases, with 6 bases separating them. Here the CDR3 reads CSVEGGGYTF. CDR3 sequence (DNA): TGCAGCGTTGAGGGAGGTGGCTACACCTTC.

The chain is built from TRBV27 and TRBJ2-7; perhaps TRBD2 as D (5 bases). CDR3 length: 12 amino acids. Per the germline V gene, CDR1 is MNHEY and CDR2 is SMNVEV (reference sequence). With 8 bases removed from V and 5 bases from J, the gap between germline ends came to 13 bases. CDR3 residues: CASPQEVHEQYF. The DNA of the CDR3 is TGTGCCAGCCCCCAGGAGGTGCACGAGCAGTACTTC.

The chain recombines TRBV19 with TRBJ2-2; TRBD2 agrees at 8 bases. V lost 10 bases and J lost 0; bases outside the gene matches: 4. The germline V gene has CDR1 LNHDA and CDR2 SQIVND (reference sequence). CDR3 length: 14 residues. The CDR3 here is CATREGANTGELFF. In nucleotides, the CDR3 is TGTGCCACCCGGGAGGGCGCGAACACCGGGGAGCTGTTTTTT.

This clone occurred a few times. This chain joins TRBV5-4 and TRBJ2-4, with 10 bases that match TRBD1. CDR3 length: 14 residues. Germline CDR1 and CDR2: SGHNT and YYREEE (reference sequence). The V segment lost 4 bases and the J segment 7 bases; nucleotides outside the gene matches: 5. CDR3: CASSGGTGENIQYF. The DNA for the CDR3 is TGTGCCAGCAGCGGGGGGACAGGGGAGAACATTCAGTACTTC. Full variable domain (missing parts from reference TRBV5-4 and TRBJ2-4): ETGVTQSPTHLIKTRGQQVTLRCSSQSGHNTVSWYQQALGQGPQFIFQYYREEENGRGNFPPRFSGLQFPNYSSELNVNALELDDSALYLCASSGGTGENIQYFGAGTRLSVL.

This rearrangement joins TRBV29-1 to TRBJ2-4, with 15 bases aligning to TRBD2. V was pared by 6 bases and J by 3 bases, with 9 bases of the junction left unmatched. Germline V gene data show CDR1 as SQVTM and CDR2 as ANQGSEA. This CDR3 is built from 17 residues. CDR3 in amino acids: CSVTGLAGGYGKNIQYF. The CDR3 DNA reads TGCAGCGTAACAGGACTAGCGGGAGGGTATGGCAAAAACATTCAGTACTTC. The whole variable domain, filled in from reference TRBV29-1 and TRBJ2-4, reads SAVISQKPSRDICQRGTSLTIQCQVDSQVTMMFWYRQQPGQSLTLIATANQGSEATYESGFVIDKFPISRPNLTFSTLTVSNMSPEDSSIYLCSVTGLAGGYGKNIQYFGAGTRLSVL.

The chain is built from TRBV11-3 and TRBJ2-5; D not certain. The V gene's germline CDR1 is SGHNT and CDR2 YENEEA. Trimming took 3 bases from V and 2 from J, leaving 7 bases between them. CDR3 length: 13 residues. CDR3: CASSFASQETQYF. CDR3 bases: TGTGCCAGCAGCTTTGCCAGTCAAGAGACCCAGTACTTC.

This chain connects TRBV5-4 to TRBJ2-6; 10 bases match TRBD2. The CDR3 is 19 amino acids. The J segment lost 0 bases and the V segment lost 6 bases, leaving 12 bases of the junction unmatched. CDR1 is SGHNT and CDR2 is YYREEE in the germline V gene (reference sequence). The CDR3 region has the DNA TGTGCCAGCACCTTAGCGGGAGGCCCTATTAACTCTGGGGCCAACGTCCTGACTTTC. Translating it yields CASTLAGGPINSGANVLTF.

CDR3 nucleotide sequence: TGCGCCAGCAGCCAAGGACAGAATAGCAATCAGCCCCAGCATTTT. Translated, it gives CASSQGQNSNQPQHF. The chain joins TRBV4-1 to TRBJ1-5; tentatively, D is TRBD1 (5 bases). The germline V gene encodes CDR1 MGHRA and CDR2 YSYEKL. Trimming left V 1 base short and J 0 bases short, with 7 bases between. This CDR3 comprises 15 residues.

The chain recombines TRBV9 with TRBJ2-7; 7 bases align to TRBD2. With 0 bases clipped from V and 1 base from J, the junction kept 7 bases outside the gene matches. Germline loops: CDR1 SGDLS, CDR2 YYNGEE. This CDR3 has 16 amino acids. The CDR3 region is CASSVGASGRSYEQYF. The CDR3 DNA sequence: TGTGCCAGCAGCGTAGGGGCTAGCGGTAGATCCTACGAGCAGTACTTC.

The chain recombines TRBV19 with TRBJ2-2, with TRBD2 matching over 7 bases. The trim removed 4 bases at V and 4 bases at J, leaving 12 bases unmatched. The length of the CDR3 is 17 residues. CDR1 is LNHDA and CDR2 is SQIVND in the germline V gene (reference sequence). This chain's CDR3 is CASSNREVYEGTGELFF. CDR3 nucleotides: TGTGCCAGTAGTAACCGGGAGGTTTACGAGGGCACCGGGGAGCTGTTTTTT. Looking up the rest from reference TRBV19 and TRBJ2-2 gives the full variable domain: DGGITQSPKYLFRKEGQNVTLSCEQNLNHDAMYWYRQDPGQGLRLIYYSQIVNDFQKGDIAEGYSVSREKKESFPLTVTSAQKNPTAFYLCASSNREVYEGTGELFFGEGSRLTVL.